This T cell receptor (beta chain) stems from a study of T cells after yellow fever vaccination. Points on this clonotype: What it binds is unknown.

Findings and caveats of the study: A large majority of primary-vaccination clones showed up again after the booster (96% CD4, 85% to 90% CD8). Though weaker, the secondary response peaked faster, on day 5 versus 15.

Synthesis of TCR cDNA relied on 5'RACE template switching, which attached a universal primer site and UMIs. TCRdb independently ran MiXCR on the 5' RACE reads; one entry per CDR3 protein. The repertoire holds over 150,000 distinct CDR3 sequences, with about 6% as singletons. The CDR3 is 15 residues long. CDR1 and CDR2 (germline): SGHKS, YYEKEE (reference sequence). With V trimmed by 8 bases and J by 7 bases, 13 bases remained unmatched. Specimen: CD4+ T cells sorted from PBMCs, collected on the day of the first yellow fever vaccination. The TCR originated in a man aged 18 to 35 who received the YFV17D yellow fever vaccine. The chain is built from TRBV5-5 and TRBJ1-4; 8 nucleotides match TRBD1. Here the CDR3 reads CASGTGPQRGEKLFF. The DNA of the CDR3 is TGTGCCAGTGGGACAGGTCCGCAAAGGGGTGAAAAACTGTTTTTT.